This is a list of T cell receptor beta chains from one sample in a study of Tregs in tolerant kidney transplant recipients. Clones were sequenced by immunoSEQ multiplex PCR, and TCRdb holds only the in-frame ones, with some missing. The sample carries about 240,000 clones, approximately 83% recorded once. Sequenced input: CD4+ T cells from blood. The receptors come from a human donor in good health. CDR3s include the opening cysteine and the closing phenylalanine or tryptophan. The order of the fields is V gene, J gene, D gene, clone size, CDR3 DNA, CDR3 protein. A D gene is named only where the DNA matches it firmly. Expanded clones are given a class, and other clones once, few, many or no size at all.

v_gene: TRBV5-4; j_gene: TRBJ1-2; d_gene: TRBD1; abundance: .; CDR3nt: TGTGCCAGCAGCGGCAGGACAGGATCATTCACTAACTATGGCTACACCTTC; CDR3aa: CASSGRTGSFTNYGYTF
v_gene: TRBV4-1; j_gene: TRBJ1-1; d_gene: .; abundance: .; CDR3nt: TGCGCCAGCAGCCAAGGCTTCGGGAGCTGGAACACTGAAGCTTTCTTT; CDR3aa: CASSQGFGSWNTEAFF
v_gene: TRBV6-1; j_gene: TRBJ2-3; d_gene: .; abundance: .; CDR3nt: TGTGCCACCACCTTAACAGAACCTAGCACAGATACGCAGTATTTT; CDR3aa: CATTLTEPSTDTQYF
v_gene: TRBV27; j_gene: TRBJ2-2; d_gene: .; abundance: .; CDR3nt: TGTGCCAGCAGTTTTCGGCGGAACACCGGGGAGCTGTTTTTT; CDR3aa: CASSFRRNTGELFF
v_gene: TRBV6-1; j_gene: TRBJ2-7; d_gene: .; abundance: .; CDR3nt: TGTGCCAGCAGGAAACAGGGCTACGAGCAGTACTTC; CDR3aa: CASRKQGYEQYF
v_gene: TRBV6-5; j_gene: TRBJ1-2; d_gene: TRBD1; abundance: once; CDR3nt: TGTGCCAGCGGGCGGTGGACAGGGGGGAACTATGGCTACACCTTC; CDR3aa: CASGRWTGGNYGYTF
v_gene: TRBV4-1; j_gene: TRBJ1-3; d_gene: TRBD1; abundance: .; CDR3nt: TGCGCCAGCAGCCAACCCCTGACAGGGAGCTCTGGAAACACCATATATTTT; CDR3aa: CASSQPLTGSSGNTIYF
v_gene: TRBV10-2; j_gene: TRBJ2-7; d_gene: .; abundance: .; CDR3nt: TGCGCCAGCAGTGAGTCAGGGAGGGGGTACGAGCAGTACTTC; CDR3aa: CASSESGRGYEQYF
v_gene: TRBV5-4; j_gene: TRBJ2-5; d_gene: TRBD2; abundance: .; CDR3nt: TGTGCCAGCAGCGCATCTAGGGCGGGAGCCCAAGAGACCCAGTACTTC; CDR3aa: CASSASRAGAQETQYF
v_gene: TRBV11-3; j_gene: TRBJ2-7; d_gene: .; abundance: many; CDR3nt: TGTGCCAGCAGCTCCCCACGGGACTACGAGCAGTACTTC; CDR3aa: CASSSPRDYEQYF
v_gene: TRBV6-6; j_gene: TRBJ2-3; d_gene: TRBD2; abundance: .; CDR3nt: TGTGCCAGCAGTCCCGGGACTAGCGGGAGGACAGATACGCAGTATTTT; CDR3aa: CASSPGTSGRTDTQYF
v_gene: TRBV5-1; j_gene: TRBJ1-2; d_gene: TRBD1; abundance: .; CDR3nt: TGCGCCAGCAGCTTGGTAGCCGGGACAGGTAACTCTAACTATGGCTACACCTTC; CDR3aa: CASSLVAGTGNSNYGYTF
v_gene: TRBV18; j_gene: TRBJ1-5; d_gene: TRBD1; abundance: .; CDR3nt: TGTGCCAGCTCATCGGGACAGGGGAGCAGGCAGCCCCAGCATTTT; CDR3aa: CASSSGQGSRQPQHF
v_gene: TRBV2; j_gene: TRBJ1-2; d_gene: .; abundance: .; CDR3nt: TGTGCCAGCTCTGGGGGTGATGGCTACACCTTC; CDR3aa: CASSGGDGYTF
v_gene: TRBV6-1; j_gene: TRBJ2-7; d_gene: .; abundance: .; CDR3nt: TGTGCCAGCAGAAGTACCGACGGCCACGAGCAGTACTTC; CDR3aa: CASRSTDGHEQYF
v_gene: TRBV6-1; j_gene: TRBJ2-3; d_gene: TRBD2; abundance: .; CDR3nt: TGTGCCAGCAGTGAAAGGGCCCCAACTAGCGGGGGGACCGCAGATACGCAGTATTTT; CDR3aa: CASSERAPTSGGTADTQYF
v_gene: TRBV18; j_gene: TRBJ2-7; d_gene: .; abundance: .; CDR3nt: TGTGCCAGCCGACCGGAAGGGGCGTCAAGCGAGCAGTACTTC; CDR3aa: CASRPEGASSEQYF
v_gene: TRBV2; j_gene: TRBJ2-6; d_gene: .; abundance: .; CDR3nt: TGTGCCAGCAGTCAGGGTTCCGGGGCCAACGTCCTGACTTTC; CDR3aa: CASSQGSGANVLTF
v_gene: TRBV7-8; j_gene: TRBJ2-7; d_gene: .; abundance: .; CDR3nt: TGTGCCAGCAGCTCGGGACACGGGTTATACGAGCAGTACTTC; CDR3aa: CASSSGHGLYEQYF
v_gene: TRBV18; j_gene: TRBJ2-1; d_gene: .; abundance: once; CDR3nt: TGTGCCAGCTCACCCCAGGGCTACAATGAGCAGTTCTTC; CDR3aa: CASSPQGYNEQFF
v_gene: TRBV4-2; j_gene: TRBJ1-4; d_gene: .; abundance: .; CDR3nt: TGTGCCAGCAGCCAAGATTCCGGGGGGCGAGGAGAAAAACTGTTTTTT; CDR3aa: CASSQDSGGRGEKLFF
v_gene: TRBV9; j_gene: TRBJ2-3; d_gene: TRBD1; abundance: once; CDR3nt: TGTGCCAGCAGCCCCCCTCGGACAGGGCCAAGCACAGATACGCAGTATTTT; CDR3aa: CASSPPRTGPSTDTQYF
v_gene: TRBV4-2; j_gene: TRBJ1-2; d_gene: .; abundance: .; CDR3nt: TGTGCCAGCAGCCAAGATTTTGCCAGGGGTTATGGCTACACCTTC; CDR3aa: CASSQDFARGYGYTF
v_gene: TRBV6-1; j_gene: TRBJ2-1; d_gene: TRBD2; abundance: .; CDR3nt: TGTGCCAGCAGTGGACTAGCGAAATCCTACAATGAGCAGTTCTTC; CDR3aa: CASSGLAKSYNEQFF
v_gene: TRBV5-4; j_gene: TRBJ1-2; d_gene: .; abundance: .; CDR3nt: TGTGCCAGCAGCCTAGGAGGACAGTTCTATGGCTACACCTTC; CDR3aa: CASSLGGQFYGYTF
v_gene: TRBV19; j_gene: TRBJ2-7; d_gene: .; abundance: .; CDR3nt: TGTGCCAGTAGTATAGGTAGGGTTGGACCCTACGAGCAGTACTTC; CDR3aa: CASSIGRVGPYEQYF
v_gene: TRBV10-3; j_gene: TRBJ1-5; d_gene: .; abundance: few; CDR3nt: TGTGCCATCAGTGCTGGAGTCGGGATCCAGCCCCAGCATTTT; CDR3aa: CAISAGVGIQPQHF
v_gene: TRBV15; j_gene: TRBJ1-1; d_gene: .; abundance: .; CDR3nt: TGTGCCACGAGCCGGGGACTGAACACTGAAGCTTTCTTT; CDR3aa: CATSRGLNTEAFF
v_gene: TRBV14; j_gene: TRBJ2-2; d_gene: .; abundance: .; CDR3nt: TGTGCCAGCAGCCCAAAAGAGGGGCGTATCGGGGAGCTGTTTTTT; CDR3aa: CASSPKEGRIGELFF
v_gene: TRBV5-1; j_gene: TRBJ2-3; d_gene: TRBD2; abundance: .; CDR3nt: TGCGCCAGCAGCTTGGAGGCTAGCGGGGGGGTAGATACGCAGTATTTT; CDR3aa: CASSLEASGGVDTQYF
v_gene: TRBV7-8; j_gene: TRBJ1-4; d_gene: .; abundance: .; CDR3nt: TGTGCCAGCAGCTTAGGGAACAGTAATGAAAAACTGTTTTTT; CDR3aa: CASSLGNSNEKLFF
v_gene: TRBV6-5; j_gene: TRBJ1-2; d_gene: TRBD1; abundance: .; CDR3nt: TGTGCCAGCAGTTACCCCTCGGACAGGGGGAGCGATGGCTACACCTTC; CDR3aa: CASSYPSDRGSDGYTF
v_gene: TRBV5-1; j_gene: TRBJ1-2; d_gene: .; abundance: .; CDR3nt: TGCGCCAGCAGCTTGGTTAGGGGGGCAGATGGCTACACCTTC; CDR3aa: CASSLVRGADGYTF
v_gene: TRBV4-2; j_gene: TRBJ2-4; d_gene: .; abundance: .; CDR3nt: TGTGCCAGCAGCCAAGACCAGTTTGGAGCCAAAAACATTCAGTACTTC; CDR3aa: CASSQDQFGAKNIQYF
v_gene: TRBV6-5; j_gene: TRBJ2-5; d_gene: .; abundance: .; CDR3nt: TGTGCCAGCAACCCCCAAATGGGGGAGACCCAGTACTTC; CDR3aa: CASNPQMGETQYF
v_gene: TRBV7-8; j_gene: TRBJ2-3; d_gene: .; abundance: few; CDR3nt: TGTGCCAGCAGCCCTCGGACTGCGGGTACGCAGTATTTT; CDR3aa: CASSPRTAGTQYF
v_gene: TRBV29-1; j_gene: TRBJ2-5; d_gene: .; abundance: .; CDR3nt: TGCAGCGTGGACGGGAGCCGGGGTCAAGAGACCCAGTACTTC; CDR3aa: CSVDGSRGQETQYF
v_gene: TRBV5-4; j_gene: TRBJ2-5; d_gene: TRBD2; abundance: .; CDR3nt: TGTGCCAGCAGCTCTAGCGGAAGCGGGGAGACCCAGTACTTC; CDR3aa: CASSSSGSGETQYF
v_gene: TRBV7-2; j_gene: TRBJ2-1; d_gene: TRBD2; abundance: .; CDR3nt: TGTGCCAGCAGCTTGAGGACTAGCGGGAACAATGAGCAGTTCTTC; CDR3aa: CASSLRTSGNNEQFF
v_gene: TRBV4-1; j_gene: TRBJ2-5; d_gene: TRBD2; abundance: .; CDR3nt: TGCGCCAGCAGCCCCACTAGCGGGAGGGCTGGAGAGACCCAGTACTTC; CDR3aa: CASSPTSGRAGETQYF
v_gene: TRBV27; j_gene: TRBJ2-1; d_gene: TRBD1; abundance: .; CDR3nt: TGTGCCAGCAGTCTACGGACAGGGACCTACAATGAGCAGTTCTTC; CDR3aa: CASSLRTGTYNEQFF
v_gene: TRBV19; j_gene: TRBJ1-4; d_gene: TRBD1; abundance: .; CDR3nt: TGTGCCAGTAATACAGGGGCAACTAATGAAAAACTGTTTTTT; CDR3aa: CASNTGATNEKLFF
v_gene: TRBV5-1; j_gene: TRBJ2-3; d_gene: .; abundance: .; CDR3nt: TGCGCCAGCAGCTTGGAAGGCCTAGAAACAGATACGCAGTATTTT; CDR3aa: CASSLEGLETDTQYF
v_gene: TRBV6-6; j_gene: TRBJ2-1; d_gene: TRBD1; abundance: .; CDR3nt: TGTGCCAGCAGAAACAGGGGTATCGATGAGCAGTTCTTC; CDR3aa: CASRNRGIDEQFF
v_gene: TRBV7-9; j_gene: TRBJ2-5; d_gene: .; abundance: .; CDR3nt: TGTGCCAGCAGCTTGGGTTTCCGACAAGAGACCCAGTACTTC; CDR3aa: CASSLGFRQETQYF
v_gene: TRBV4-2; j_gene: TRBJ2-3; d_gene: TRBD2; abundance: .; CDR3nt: TGTGCCATTTCGGGGGGGCCGAGTCCAGATACGCAGTATTTT; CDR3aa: CAISGGPSPDTQYF
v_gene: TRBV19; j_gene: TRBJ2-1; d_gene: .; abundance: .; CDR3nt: TGTGCCAGTAGTATAGTCGTCGGAGGGAACAATGAGCAGTTCTTC; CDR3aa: CASSIVVGGNNEQFF
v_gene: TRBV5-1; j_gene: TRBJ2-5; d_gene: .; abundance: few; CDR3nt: TGCGCCAGCAGACCGGAGGGCGAGACCCAGTACTTC; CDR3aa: CASRPEGETQYF
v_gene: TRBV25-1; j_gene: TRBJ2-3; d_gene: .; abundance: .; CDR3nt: TGTGCCAGCAGTGATTCGACAGGTGCCAATACGCAGTATTTT; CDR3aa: CASSDSTGANTQYF
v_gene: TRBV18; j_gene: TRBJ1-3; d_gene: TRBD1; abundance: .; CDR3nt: TGTGCCAGCTCACCACCGGGGACAGGGGCTGGAAACACCATATATTTT; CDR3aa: CASSPPGTGAGNTIYF
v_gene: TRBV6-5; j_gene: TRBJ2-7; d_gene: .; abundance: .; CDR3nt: TGTGCCAGCAGTTCTCTGGACAACTCCTACGAGCAGTACTTC; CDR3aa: CASSSLDNSYEQYF
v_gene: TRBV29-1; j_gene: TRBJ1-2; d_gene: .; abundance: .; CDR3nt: TGCAGCGTTGGTGGGGGGCCCCTCTATGGCTACACCTTC; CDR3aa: CSVGGGPLYGYTF
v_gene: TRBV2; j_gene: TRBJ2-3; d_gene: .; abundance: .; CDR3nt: TGTGCCGGGGGGAAGCGCGTAAGCACAGATACGCAGTATTTT; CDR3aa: CAGGKRVSTDTQYF
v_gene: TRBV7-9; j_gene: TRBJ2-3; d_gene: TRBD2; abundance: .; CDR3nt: TGTGCCAGCAAACTGGCGGGGGACGTGGGCACAGATACGCAGTATTTT; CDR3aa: CASKLAGDVGTDTQYF
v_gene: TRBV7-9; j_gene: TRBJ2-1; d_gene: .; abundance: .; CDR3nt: TGTGCCAGCGTCCAGCGAGGGGCCAGGGTCGATGAGCAGTTCTTC; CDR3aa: CASVQRGARVDEQFF
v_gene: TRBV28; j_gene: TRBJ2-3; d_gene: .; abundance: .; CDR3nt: TGTGCCAGCAGTTTAGGCGCGGGAAAGCAATATCCTGCGCAGTATTTT; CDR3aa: CASSLGAGKQYPAQYF
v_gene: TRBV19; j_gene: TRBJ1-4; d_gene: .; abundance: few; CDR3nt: TGTGCCAGTACCGGGAGAGTTGCAACTAATGAAAAACTGTTTTTT; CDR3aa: CASTGRVATNEKLFF